The present T cell receptor (beta chain) was sequenced within a study of regulatory T cells in long-lasting Graves disease. In regard to this clonotype: The target antigen is unknown.

Arm-PCR with iRepertoire HTBI primers amplified the CDR3 regions for these TCR beta libraries. TCRdb reanalysed the multiplex PCR reads using MiXCR and keeps one entry per CDR3 protein. The data show about 620,000 distinct CDR3 sequences, roughly 15% seen once. Time point reported: newly diagnosed GD, antithyroid drugs for less than 3 months. From PBMCs, RNA was extracted and then used to make the TCR library. General observations from the study: TRBV28 was favored in persistent disease, as were TRBJ1-2 and TRBJ2-5. Less diverse TCR repertoires were seen in persistent Graves' patients than in newly diagnosed ones.

CDR3 size: 14 residues. V lost 6 bases, J lost 0 bases, and 7 bases lay in between. CDR1 SGHRS and CDR2 YFSETQ come from the germline V gene. This same sample was also taken into another study, of T cells in Graves' hyperthyroidism and ophthalmopathy. According to that study: Carried out on the TCR CDR3, a first-round RT-PCR used the HTBI primer set.

The sequenced sample was peripheral blood mononuclear cells (PBMCs), obtained at new diagnosis, from a patient treated with antithyroid drugs. This chain joins TRBV5-1 and TRBJ2-6; D not resolved. The receptor was derived from a woman in her thirties with Graves disease. In nucleotides, the CDR3 is TGCGCCAGCAAGACGGTCTCTGGGGCCAACGTCCTGACTTTC. Its translation is CASKTVSGANVLTF.